This T cell receptor (beta chain) was sequenced in a study of blood T cell repertoires in COVID-19. Germline CDR1 reads MDHEN; CDR2 reads SYDVKM. The junction had 18 bases not matched to a gene; V was cut back by 10 bases and J by 11 bases. This CDR3 comprises 14 residues. Some clones are missing from TCRdb's copy, which holds only in-frame ones; the method was immunoSEQ multiplex PCR. The sample consists of about 190,000 clones, around 88% of them appearing once. Across about two dozen US areas, participants ranged in age from about 18 to 90 years. The genes are TRBV28 and TRBJ1-2; 8 nucleotides match TRBD1. This receptor was taken from a woman aged 25 to 39 who had recovered from COVID-19. Sequenced: PBMCs or T cells enriched from blood (not recorded which). The CDR3 loop is CATVRQGTGSGYTF. As DNA, the CDR3 is TGTGCCACCGTGAGACAGGGGACGGGGTCAGGTTACACCTTC.